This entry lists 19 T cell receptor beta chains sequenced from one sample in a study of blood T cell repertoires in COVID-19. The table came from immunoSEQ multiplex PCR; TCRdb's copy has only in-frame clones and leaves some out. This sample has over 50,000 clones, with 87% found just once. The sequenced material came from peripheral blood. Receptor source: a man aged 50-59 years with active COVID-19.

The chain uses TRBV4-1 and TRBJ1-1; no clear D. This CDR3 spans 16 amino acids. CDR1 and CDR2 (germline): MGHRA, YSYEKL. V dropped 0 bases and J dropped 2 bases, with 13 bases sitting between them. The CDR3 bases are TGCGCCAGCAGCCAAGATCAATCCGGGAGAAACACTGAAGCTTTCTTT. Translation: CASSQDQSGRNTEAFF.

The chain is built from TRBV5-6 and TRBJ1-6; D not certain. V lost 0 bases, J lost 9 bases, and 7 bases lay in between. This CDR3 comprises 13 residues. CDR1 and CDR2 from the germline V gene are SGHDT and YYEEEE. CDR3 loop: CASSLDGFSPLHF. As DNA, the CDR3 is TGTGCCAGCAGCTTGGACGGGTTTTCACCCCTCCACTTT.

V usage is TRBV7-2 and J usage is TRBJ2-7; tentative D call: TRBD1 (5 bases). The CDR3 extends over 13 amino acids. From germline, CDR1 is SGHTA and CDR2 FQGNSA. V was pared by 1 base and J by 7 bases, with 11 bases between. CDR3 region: CASSLGTLGEQYF. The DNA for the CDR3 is TGTGCCAGCAGCTTAGGGACACTGGGGGAGCAGTACTTC.

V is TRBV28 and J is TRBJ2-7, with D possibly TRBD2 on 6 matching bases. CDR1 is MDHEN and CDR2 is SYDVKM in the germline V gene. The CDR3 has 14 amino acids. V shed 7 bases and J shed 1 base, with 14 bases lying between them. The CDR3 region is CASIRDFRSYEQYF. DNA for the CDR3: TGTGCCAGCATTAGGGACTTTCGGTCCTACGAGCAGTACTTC.

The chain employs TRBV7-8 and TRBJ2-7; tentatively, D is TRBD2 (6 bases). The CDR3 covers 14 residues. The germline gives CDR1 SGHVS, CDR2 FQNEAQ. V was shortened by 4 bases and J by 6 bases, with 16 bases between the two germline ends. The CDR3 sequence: CASSSDGGAVEQYF. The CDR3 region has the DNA TGTGCCAGCAGCTCGGACGGGGGAGCGGTCGAGCAGTACTTC.

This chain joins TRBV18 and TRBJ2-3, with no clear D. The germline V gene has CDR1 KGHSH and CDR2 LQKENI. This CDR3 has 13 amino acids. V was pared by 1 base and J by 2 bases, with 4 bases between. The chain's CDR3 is CASSPQYTDTQYF. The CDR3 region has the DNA TGTGCCAGCTCACCACAATACACAGATACGCAGTATTTT.

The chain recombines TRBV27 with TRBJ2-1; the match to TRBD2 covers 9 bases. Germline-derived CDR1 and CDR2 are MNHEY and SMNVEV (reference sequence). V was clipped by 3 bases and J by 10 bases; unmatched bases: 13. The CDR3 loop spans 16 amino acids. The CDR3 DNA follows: TGTGCCAGCAGTTTCCTCATAGCGGGAGCTACGGGGGAGCAGTTCTTC. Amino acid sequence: CASSFLIAGATGEQFF.

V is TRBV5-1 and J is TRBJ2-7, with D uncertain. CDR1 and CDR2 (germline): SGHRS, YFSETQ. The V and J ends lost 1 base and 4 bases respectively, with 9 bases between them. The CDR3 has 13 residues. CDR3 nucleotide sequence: TGCGCCAGCAGCTTGTCGCTAGGTTACGAGCAGTACTTC. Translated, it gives CASSLSLGYEQYF.

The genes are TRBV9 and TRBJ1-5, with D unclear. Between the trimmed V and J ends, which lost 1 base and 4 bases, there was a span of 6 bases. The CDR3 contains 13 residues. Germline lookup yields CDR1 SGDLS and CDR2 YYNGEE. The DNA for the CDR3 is TGTGCCAGCAGCGTATCGGAGAATCAGCCCCAGCATTTT. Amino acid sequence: CASSVSENQPQHF. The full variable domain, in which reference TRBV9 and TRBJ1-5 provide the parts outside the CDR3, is DSGVTQTPKHLITATGQRVTLRCSPRSGDLSVYWYQQSLDQGLQFLIQYYNGEERAKGNILERFSAQQFPDLHSELNLSSLELGDSALYFCASSVSENQPQHFGDGTRLSIL.

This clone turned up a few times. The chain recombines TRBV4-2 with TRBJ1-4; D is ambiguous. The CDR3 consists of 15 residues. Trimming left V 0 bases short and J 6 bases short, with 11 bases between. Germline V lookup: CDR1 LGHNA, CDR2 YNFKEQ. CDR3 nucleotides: TGTGCCAGCAGCCAAGAGGGCAGGTACGATGAAAAACTGTTTTTT. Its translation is CASSQEGRYDEKLFF.

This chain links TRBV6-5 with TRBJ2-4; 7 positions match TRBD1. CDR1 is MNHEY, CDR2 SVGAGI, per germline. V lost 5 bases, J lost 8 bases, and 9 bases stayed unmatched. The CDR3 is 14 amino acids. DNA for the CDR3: TGTGCCAGCAGTCCCCGGGACAGCCGGGACATTCAGTACTTC. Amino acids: CASSPRDSRDIQYF.

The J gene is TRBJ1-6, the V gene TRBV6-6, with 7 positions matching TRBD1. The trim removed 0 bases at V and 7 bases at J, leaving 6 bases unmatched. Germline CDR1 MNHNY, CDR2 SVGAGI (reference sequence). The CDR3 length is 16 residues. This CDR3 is CASSYSGGTENSPLHF. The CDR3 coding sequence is TGTGCCAGCAGTTACTCGGGCGGGACAGAGAATTCACCCCTCCACTTT.

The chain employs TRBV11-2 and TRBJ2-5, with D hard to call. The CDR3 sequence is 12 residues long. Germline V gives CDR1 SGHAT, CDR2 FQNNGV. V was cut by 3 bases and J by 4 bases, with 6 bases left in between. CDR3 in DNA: TGTGCCAGCAGCTTCCGGGTAGAGACCCAGTACTTC. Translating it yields CASSFRVETQYF.

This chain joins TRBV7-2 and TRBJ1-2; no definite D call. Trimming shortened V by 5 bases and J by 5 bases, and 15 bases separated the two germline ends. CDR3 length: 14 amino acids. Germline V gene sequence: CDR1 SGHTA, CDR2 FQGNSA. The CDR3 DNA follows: TGTGCCAGCAGCGCGACTCGGAATTCTTATGGCTACACCTTC. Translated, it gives CASSATRNSYGYTF.

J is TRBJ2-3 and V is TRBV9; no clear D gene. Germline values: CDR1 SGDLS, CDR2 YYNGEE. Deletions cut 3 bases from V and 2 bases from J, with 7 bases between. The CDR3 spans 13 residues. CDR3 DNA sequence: TGTGCCAGCAGCGATTACACCACAGATACGCAGTATTTT. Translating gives CASSDYTTDTQYF.

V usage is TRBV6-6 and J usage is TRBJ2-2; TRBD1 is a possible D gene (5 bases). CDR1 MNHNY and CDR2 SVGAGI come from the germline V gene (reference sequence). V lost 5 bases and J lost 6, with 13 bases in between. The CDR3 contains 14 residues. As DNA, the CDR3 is TGTGCCAGCAGTGCTCAGGGTTGGGCCGGGGAGCTGTTTTTT. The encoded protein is CASSAQGWAGELFF.

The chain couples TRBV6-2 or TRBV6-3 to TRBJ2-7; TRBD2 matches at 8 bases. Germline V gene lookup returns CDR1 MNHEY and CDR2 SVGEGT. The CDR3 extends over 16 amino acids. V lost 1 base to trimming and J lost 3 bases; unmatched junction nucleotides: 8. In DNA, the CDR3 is TGTGCCAGCAGTTACTTCCGGCGGGGGGATGACTACGAGCAGTACTTC. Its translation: CASSYFRRGDDYEQYF.

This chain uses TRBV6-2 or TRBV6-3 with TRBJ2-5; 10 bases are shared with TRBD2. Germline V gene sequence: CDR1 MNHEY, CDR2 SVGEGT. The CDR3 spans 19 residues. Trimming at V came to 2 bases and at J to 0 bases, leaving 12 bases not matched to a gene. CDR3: CASSYPRSGGAWYQETQYF. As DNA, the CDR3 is TGTGCCAGCAGTTACCCCCGGAGCGGGGGGGCCTGGTACCAAGAGACCCAGTACTTC.

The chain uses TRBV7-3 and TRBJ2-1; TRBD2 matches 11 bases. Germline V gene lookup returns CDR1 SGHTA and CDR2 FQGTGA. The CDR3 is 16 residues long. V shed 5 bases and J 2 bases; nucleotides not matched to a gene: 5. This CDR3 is CASSVAGGTTYNEQFF. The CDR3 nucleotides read TGTGCCAGCAGCGTAGCGGGAGGGACTACCTACAATGAGCAGTTCTTC.